The source of this T cell receptor beta chain is a study of shared clonotypes between healthy human individuals. Profiling relied on immunoSEQ multiplex PCR, and the TCRdb table lists in-frame clones only, not all of them. This table has over 2 million clones, 92% appearing once. This clone was seen once. V lost 4 bases to trimming and J lost 7 bases, with 11 bases between them. The CDR3 loop spans 13 amino acids. Germline V CDR1 and CDR2: SGHRS, YFSETQ. Input material: naive CD4+ T cells from PBMCs. Subset here: CD45RA+ positively selected. The sequence derives from a man younger than 30 in good health. Some clones in this sample may be carry-over from other donors' samples. V and J are TRBV5-1 and TRBJ2-2, with D maybe TRBD1 (5 bases). This CDR3 is CASSQDRDGELFF. CDR3 coding DNA: TGCGCCAGCAGCCAAGACAGAGACGGGGAGCTGTTTTTT.